The 15 T cell receptor beta chains below were found in one sample sequenced in a study of blood T cell repertoires in COVID-19. Repertoires were generated with immunoSEQ multiplex PCR, while TCRdb's copy carries only in-frame clones and drops some. The table records about 200,000 clones, around nine tenths of them present only once. The source material was peripheral blood. The receptors were gathered from a man aged 60-69 years who had recovered from COVID-19.

This chain uses TRBV3-1 (or the pseudogene TRBV3-2) with TRBJ2-7; maybe TRBD2 (5 bases). The ends were cut back, 4 bases at V and 0 bases at J, with 10 bases in the middle. Germline V gene data show CDR1 as LGHDT and CDR2 as YNNKEL (reference sequence). The CDR3 runs to 14 residues. Here the CDR3 reads CASSPDYFSYEQYF. In DNA form, the CDR3 reads TGTGCCAGCAGCCCCGACTACTTCTCCTACGAGCAGTACTTC.

This clone was counted once. The CDR3 protein is CASSSQGAGEKLFF. In nucleotides, the CDR3 is TGTGCCAGCAGTTCACAGGGGGCAGGCGAAAAACTGTTTTTT. The chain links TRBV28 to TRBJ1-4; TRBD1 matches 9 bases. J was trimmed by 8 bases and V by 4 bases; bases with no gene match: 5. Germline V gene lookup returns CDR1 MDHEN and CDR2 SYDVKM. This CDR3 is 14 amino acids long.

V and J are TRBV6-2 or TRBV6-3 and TRBJ1-2; D is uncertain. CDR3 length: 15 amino acids. The V gene's germline CDR1 is MNHEY and CDR2 SVGEGT. V shed 5 bases and J shed 4 bases, with 17 bases lying between them. The CDR3 protein is CASSSSGITPYGYTF. CDR3 nucleotide sequence: TGTGCCAGCAGTAGTTCCGGGATCACTCCCTATGGCTACACCTTC.

This clone was detected a few times. This sequence joins TRBV28 and TRBJ1-2; D perhaps matches TRBD1 (5 bases). Germline values: CDR1 MDHEN, CDR2 SYDVKM. The germline V and J ends were trimmed by 2 bases and 7 bases, with 14 bases remaining between them. CDR3 length: 14 residues. The CDR3 reads CASSLERGGLGYTF. In nucleotides, the CDR3 is TGTGCCAGCAGTTTAGAGAGGGGAGGGCTTGGCTACACCTTC.

This chain uses TRBV7-8 with TRBJ2-7, with D unclear. There are 12 residues in the CDR3. CDR1 and CDR2 from the germline V gene are SGHVS and FQNEAQ. Trimming took 4 bases from V and 2 from J, leaving 6 bases between them. The CDR3 is CASSYNPYEQYF. Here the CDR3 DNA reads TGTGCCAGCAGCTACAACCCCTACGAGCAGTACTTC.

The rearrangement uses TRBV9 and TRBJ1-5, with D perhaps matching TRBD1 (5 bases). The CDR3 loop spans 15 amino acids. Trimming shortened V by 2 bases and J by 2 bases, and 11 bases separated the two germline ends. Germline CDR1 reads SGDLS; CDR2 reads YYNGEE. The CDR3 reads CASSVGLGGNQPQHF. CDR3 DNA: TGTGCCAGCAGCGTCGGTTTAGGGGGCAATCAGCCCCAGCATTTT. Together with reference TRBV9 and TRBJ1-5, the CDR3 gives the full variable domain: DSGVTQTPKHLITATGQRVTLRCSPRSGDLSVYWYQQSLDQGLQFLIQYYNGEERAKGNILERFSAQQFPDLHSELNLSSLELGDSALYFCASSVGLGGNQPQHFGDGTRLSIL.

V usage is TRBV9 and J usage is TRBJ1-5, with TRBD1 as a possible D gene (5 bases). This CDR3 comprises 15 residues. Trimming took off 4 bases at V and 6 bases at J, with 17 bases between the two ends. Per germline, CDR1 SGDLS and CDR2 YYNGEE. DNA for the CDR3: TGTGCCAGCAGCCCCGGAGACAGATCCCCTCAGCCCCAGCATTTT. Translation gives CASSPGDRSPQPQHF.

The chain couples TRBV2 to TRBJ2-7; 8 nucleotides line up with TRBD1. The CDR3 consists of 15 residues. Trimming removed 7 bases from V and 2 bases from J; junction bases left unmatched: 10. CDR1 is SNHLY and CDR2 is FYNNEI in the germline V gene. The CDR3 DNA sequence: TGTGCCAGCAAGCAGGGACAGGAAGAAACCTACGAGCAGTACTTC. Its translation: CASKQGQEETYEQYF.

The chain is built from TRBV2 and TRBJ2-7, with TRBD1 identical over 10 bases. The length of the CDR3 is 14 residues. The V gene's germline CDR1 is SNHLY and CDR2 FYNNEI. V was clipped by 5 bases and J by 3 bases; unmatched bases: 4. The CDR3 is CASSTGTGVYEQYF. The CDR3 nucleotides are TGTGCCAGCAGTACCGGGACAGGGGTCTACGAGCAGTACTTC.

This clone has a handful of counts. CDR3 in amino acids: CASSLYATVGSPLHF. In nucleotides, the CDR3 is TGTGCCAGCAGCTTGTATGCCACGGTGGGCTCACCCCTCCACTTT. The J gene is TRBJ1-6, the V gene TRBV5-6; no clear D gene. Trimming cost V 1 base and J 10 bases, with 15 bases left between them. Germline assignment: CDR1 SGHDT and CDR2 YYEEEE. The CDR3 totals 15 residues.

V and J are TRBV5-6 and TRBJ2-4, with D maybe TRBD1 (5 bases). This CDR3 spans 12 amino acids. CDR1 SGHDT and CDR2 YYEEEE come from the germline V gene. Between the trimmed V and J ends, which lost 2 bases and 12 bases, there was a span of 12 bases. The CDR3 region is CASSLQDLTQYF. CDR3 coding DNA: TGTGCCAGCAGCTTACAGGATTTAACTCAGTACTTC.

This rearrangement joins TRBV3-1 (or the pseudogene TRBV3-2) to TRBJ2-5, with D perhaps matching TRBD2 (6 bases). Germline CDR1 and CDR2: LGHDT and YNNKEL (reference sequence). The CDR3 is made up of 14 amino acids. Trimming shortened V by 0 bases and J by 1 base, and 6 bases separated the two germline ends. As DNA, the CDR3 is TGTGCCAGCAGCCAAGAGGGACTCCAAGAGACCCAGTACTTC. Residues: CASSQEGLQETQYF.

This chain uses TRBV6-2 or TRBV6-3 with TRBJ2-2; 8 bases are shared with TRBD2. Per germline, CDR1 MNHEY and CDR2 SVGEGT. The CDR3 is 15 residues long. With V trimmed by 4 bases and J by 5 bases, 6 bases remained unmatched. Written as DNA, the CDR3 is TGTGCCAGCAGTTTTAACGAGCGGGGGACCGGGGAGCTGTTTTTT. This encodes CASSFNERGTGELFF.

This clone appeared a single time. The chain employs TRBV9 and TRBJ2-1; TRBD1 matches 8 bases. Germline lookup yields CDR1 SGDLS and CDR2 YYNGEE. The ends lost 4 bases at V and 0 bases at J; junction bases unmatched: 12. This CDR3 has 18 amino acids. The CDR3 coding sequence is TGTGCCAGCAGCTCCCGGGACAGGACGACACTCTCCTACAATGAGCAGTTCTTC. It is translated as CASSSRDRTTLSYNEQFF. Supplemented by reference TRBV9 and TRBJ2-1, the full variable domain reads DSGVTQTPKHLITATGQRVTLRCSPRSGDLSVYWYQQSLDQGLQFLIQYYNGEERAKGNILERFSAQQFPDLHSELNLSSLELGDSALYFCASSSRDRTTLSYNEQFFGPGTRLTVL.

The CDR3 reads CASSQLQGEAFF. Written as DNA, the CDR3 is TGTGCCAGCAGTCAACTACAGGGGGAAGCTTTCTTT. V usage is TRBV6-5 and J usage is TRBJ1-1, with 7 bases matching TRBD1. The germline V gene has CDR1 MNHEY and CDR2 SVGAGI. The CDR3 totals 12 residues. After removal of 5 bases from V and 8 bases from J, the junction contained 5 bases not matched to a gene.